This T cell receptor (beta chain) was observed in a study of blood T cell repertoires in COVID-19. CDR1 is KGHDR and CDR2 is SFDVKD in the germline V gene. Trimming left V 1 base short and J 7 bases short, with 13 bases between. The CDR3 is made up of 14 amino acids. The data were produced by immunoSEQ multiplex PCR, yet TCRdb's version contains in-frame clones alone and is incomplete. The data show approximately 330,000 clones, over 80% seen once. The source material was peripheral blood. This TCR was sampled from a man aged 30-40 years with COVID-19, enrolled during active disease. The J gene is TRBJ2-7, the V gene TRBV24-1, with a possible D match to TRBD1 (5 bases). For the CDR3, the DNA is TGTGCCACCAGTGATTTCAGGGCTCCGAGGGAGCAGTACTTC. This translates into CATSDFRAPREQYF.